This section outlines one T cell receptor (beta chain) sequence together with its context. From the RT-PCR reads, TCRdb called clonotypes with MiXCR, one entry per CDR3 protein. The data show 800,000 to 1,000,000 distinct CDR3 sequences, with roughly 18% seen just once and around 6% held by the top ten. The sample comes from a study of patients and donors after allogeneic stem cell transplantation. The CDR3 is 13 amino acids. V dropped 4 bases and J dropped 11; count of bases not matched to a gene: 10. Germline CDR1 and CDR2: KGHSH and LQKENI. Source material: blood, either unsorted or a sorted T cell fraction (not recorded which). The source of this sequence is a human donor who was either an allogeneic HSCT recipient or a stem cell or donor lymphocyte infusion donor (not recorded which). It is not recorded whose cells these are; they may come from a transplant donor. The chain joins TRBV18 to TRBJ1-1; the match to TRBD1 covers 7 bases. The CDR3 sequence is CASSLSGQSGAFF. Here the CDR3 DNA reads TGTGCCAGCTCACTCTCGGGACAGTCTGGGGCTTTCTTT.